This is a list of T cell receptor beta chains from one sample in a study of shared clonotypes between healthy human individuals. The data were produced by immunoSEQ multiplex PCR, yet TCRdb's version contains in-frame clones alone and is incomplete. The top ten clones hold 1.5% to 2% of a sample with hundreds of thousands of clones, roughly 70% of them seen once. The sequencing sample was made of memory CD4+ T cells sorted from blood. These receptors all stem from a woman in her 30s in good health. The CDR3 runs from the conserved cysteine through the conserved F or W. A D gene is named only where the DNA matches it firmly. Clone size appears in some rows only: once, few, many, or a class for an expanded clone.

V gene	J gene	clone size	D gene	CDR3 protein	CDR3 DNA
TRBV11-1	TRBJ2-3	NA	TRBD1	CASSGQGISDTQYF	TGTGCCAGCTCCGGACAGGGGATTTCAGATACGCAGTATTTT
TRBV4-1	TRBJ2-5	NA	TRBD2	CASSQDRGLAGGEETQYF	TGCGCCAGCAGCCAAGATAGGGGACTAGCGGGAGGCGAAGAGACCCAGTACTTC
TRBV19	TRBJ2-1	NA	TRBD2	CASSFPGLVNNEQFF	TGTGCCAGTAGTTTTCCGGGACTAGTGAATAATGAGCAGTTCTTC
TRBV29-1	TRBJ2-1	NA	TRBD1	CSTTGGLHNEQFF	TGCAGCACCACAGGGGGTCTCCACAATGAGCAGTTCTTC
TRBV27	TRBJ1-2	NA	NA	CASGPSKPFIRYTF	TGTGCCAGCGGGCCGAGTAAACCCTTTATTAGGTACACCTTC
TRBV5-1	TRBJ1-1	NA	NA	CASSLFDSLNTEAFF	TGCGCCAGCAGCTTGTTTGATAGCCTGAACACTGAAGCTTTCTTT
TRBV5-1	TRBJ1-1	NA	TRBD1	CASSPWTGNTEAFF	TGCGCCAGCAGCCCCTGGACAGGGAACACTGAAGCTTTCTTT
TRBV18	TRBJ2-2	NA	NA	CASSPQTRSGELFF	TGTGCCAGCTCACCCCAGACAAGGTCCGGGGAGCTGTTTTTT
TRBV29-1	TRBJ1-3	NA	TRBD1	CSAWTGSSGNTIYF	TGCAGCGCCTGGACAGGGAGCTCTGGAAACACCATATATTTT
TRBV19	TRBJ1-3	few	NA	CASNIHISGNTIYF	TGTGCCAGTAATATCCACATCTCTGGAAACACCATATATTTT
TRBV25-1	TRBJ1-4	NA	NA	CASSEYESRGDANEKLFF	TGTGCCAGCAGTGAATATGAATCACGAGGGGATGCTAATGAAAAACTGTTTTTT
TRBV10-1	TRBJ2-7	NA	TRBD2	CASSASGYEQYF	TGCGCCAGCAGTGCTAGCGGGTACGAGCAGTACTTC
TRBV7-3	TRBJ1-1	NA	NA	CASSVQRDTEAFF	TGTGCCAGCAGCGTGCAGCGGGACACTGAAGCTTTCTTT
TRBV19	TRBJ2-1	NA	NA	CASSKTAYNEQFF	TGTGCCAGTAGTAAGACAGCTTACAATGAGCAGTTCTTC
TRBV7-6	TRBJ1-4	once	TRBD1	CASSLASGNRGTLFF	TGTGCCAGCAGCTTAGCGTCAGGGAACAGGGGGACTCTGTTTTTT
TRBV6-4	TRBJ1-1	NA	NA	CASSGAGNTEAFF	TGTGCCAGCAGTGGGGCAGGGAACACTGAAGCTTTCTTT
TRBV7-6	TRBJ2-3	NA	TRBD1	CASRQQGVDTQYF	TGTGCCAGCAGGCAGCAGGGGGTGGATACGCAGTATTTT
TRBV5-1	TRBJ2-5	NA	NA	CASSVNPGLAQETQYF	TGCGCCAGCAGCGTAAATCCGGGACTGGCGCAAGAGACCCAGTACTTC
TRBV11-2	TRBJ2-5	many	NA	CASSLGGYETQYF	TGTGCCAGCAGCTTAGGAGGGTACGAGACCCAGTACTTC
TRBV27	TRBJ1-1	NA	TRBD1	CASSRQGNTEAFF	TGTGCCAGCTCAAGACAGGGGAACACTGAAGCTTTCTTT
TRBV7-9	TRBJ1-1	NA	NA	CASSLEVGLAEAFF	TGTGCCAGCAGCTTAGAAGTAGGGCTCGCTGAAGCTTTCTTT
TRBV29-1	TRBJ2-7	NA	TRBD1	CSVPGQGSYEQYF	TGCAGCGTCCCGGGACAGGGGTCATACGAGCAGTACTTC
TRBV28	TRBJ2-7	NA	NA	CASSSASEGSYEQYF	TGTGCCAGCAGCTCGGCTAGCGAGGGCTCCTACGAGCAGTACTTC
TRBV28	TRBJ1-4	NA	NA	CASSLASRAGNEKLFF	TGTGCCAGCAGTTTAGCAAGTCGGGCGGGGAATGAAAAACTGTTTTTT
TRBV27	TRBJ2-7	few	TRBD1	CASRNRGHEQYF	TGTGCCAGCCGCAACAGGGGCCACGAGCAGTACTTC
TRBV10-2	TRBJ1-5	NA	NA	CASSETAGQPQHF	TGCGCCAGCAGCGAGACGGCGGGTCAGCCCCAGCATTTT
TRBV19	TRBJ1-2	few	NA	CASSIVDTFNYGYTF	TGTGCCAGTAGTATAGTGGACACCTTTAACTATGGCTACACCTTC
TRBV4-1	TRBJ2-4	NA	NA	CASSQDGQGSPLKRDQYF	TGCGCCAGCAGCCAAGACGGGCAGGGGTCCCCCCTAAAAAGAGATCAGTACTTC
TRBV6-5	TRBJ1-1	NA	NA	CASRPFDTNTEAFF	TGTGCCAGCAGACCATTCGACACGAACACTGAAGCTTTCTTT
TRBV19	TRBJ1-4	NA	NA	CASNSGWGEKLFF	TGTGCCAGCAATTCAGGCTGGGGTGAAAAACTGTTTTTT
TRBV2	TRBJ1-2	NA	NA	CASSARGKGYTF	TGTGCCAGCAGTGCCCGCGGTAAAGGCTACACCTTC
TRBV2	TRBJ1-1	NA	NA	CASGKQALNTEAFF	TGTGCCAGCGGAAAACAGGCTTTGAACACTGAAGCTTTCTTT
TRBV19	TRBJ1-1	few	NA	CASSLKRNTEAFF	TGTGCCAGTAGTCTCAAACGGAACACTGAAGCTTTCTTT
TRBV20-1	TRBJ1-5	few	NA	CSGGNQPQHF	TGCAGTGGCGGGAATCAGCCCCAGCATTTT
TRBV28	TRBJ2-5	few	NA	CASSLRGSRETQYF	TGTGCCAGCAGTTTAAGGGGGAGCCGGGAGACCCAGTACTTC
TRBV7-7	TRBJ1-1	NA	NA	CASSIDTDTEAFF	TGTGCCAGCAGCATAGACACGGACACTGAAGCTTTCTTT
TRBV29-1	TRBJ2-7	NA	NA	CSVGGASHEQYF	TGCAGCGTTGGTGGGGCTTCGCACGAGCAGTACTTC
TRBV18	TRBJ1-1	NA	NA	CASSPQRGLNTEAFF	TGTGCCAGCTCACCACAGAGGGGATTGAACACTGAAGCTTTCTTT
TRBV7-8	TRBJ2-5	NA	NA	CASSSPYRERKETQYF	TGTGCCAGCAGCTCGCCATACAGGGAACGGAAAGAGACCCAGTACTTC
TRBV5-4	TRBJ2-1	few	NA	CASSLRTVSYNEQFF	TGTGCCAGCAGCTTGAGAACAGTTTCCTACAATGAGCAGTTCTTC
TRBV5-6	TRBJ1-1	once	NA	CASSKRPGAEAFF	TGTGCCAGCAGCAAAAGACCAGGGGCTGAAGCTTTCTTT
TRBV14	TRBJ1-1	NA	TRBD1	CASSQDLGRGDTEAFF	TGTGCCAGCAGCCAAGATCTGGGCAGGGGGGACACTGAAGCTTTCTTT
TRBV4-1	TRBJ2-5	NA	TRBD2	CASSQGTGTSGRSQETQYF	TGCGCCAGCAGCCAAGGAACCGGGACTAGCGGGAGGAGCCAAGAGACCCAGTACTTC
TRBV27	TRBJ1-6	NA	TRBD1	CASSLRQGARSPLHF	TGTGCCAGCAGTCTAAGACAGGGGGCACGGTCACCCCTCCACTTT
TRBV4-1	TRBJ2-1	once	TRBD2	CASSQAGGPQNEQFF	TGCGCCAGCAGTCAAGCGGGAGGGCCTCAAAATGAGCAGTTCTTC
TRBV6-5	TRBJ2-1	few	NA	CASSYRPQDNEQFF	TGTGCCAGCAGTTACCGCCCCCAGGACAATGAGCAGTTCTTC
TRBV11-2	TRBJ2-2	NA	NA	CASSPPEATGELFF	TGTGCCAGCAGCCCCCCGGAAGCCACCGGGGAGCTGTTTTTT
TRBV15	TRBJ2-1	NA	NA	CATSRDLVYNSYNEQFF	TGTGCCACCAGCAGAGATCTGGTCTACAACTCCTACAATGAGCAGTTCTTC
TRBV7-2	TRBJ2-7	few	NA	CASSPESSSSYEQYF	TGTGCCAGCAGCCCGGAGAGTAGCAGCTCCTACGAGCAGTACTTC
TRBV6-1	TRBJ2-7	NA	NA	CASREPGLVYEQYF	TGTGCCAGCAGGGAACCGGGACTTGTGTACGAGCAGTACTTC
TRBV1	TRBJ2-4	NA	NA	CTSSQDRASGSGKNIQYF	TGCACCAGCAGCCAAGATCGGGCTAGCGGGAGCGGCAAAAACATTCAGTACTTC
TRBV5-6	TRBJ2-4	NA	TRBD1	CASSLAGTGNIQYF	TGTGCCAGCAGCTTGGCCGGGACAGGAAACATTCAGTACTTC
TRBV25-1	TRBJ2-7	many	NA	CASSEGQSYEQYF	TGTGCCAGCAGTGAAGGGCAGTCCTACGAGCAGTACTTC
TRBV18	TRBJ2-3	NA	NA	CASSPGAGELDTQYF	TGTGCCAGCTCACCGGGGGCCGGGGAATTAGATACGCAGTATTTT
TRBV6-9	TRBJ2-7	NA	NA	CASRPAEPYEQYF	TGTGCCAGCAGACCAGCCGAACCGTACGAGCAGTACTTC
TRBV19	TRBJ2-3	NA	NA	CASSISLGSTDTQYF	TGTGCCAGTAGTATCTCGCTGGGGAGCACAGATACGCAGTATTTT
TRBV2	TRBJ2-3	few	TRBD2	CANRLGLAGGDTQYF	TGTGCCAACCGCCTGGGGCTAGCGGGAGGAGATACGCAGTATTTT
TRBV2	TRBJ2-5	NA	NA	CASNRDRSQETQYF	TGTGCCAGCAACCGGGACCGCTCCCAAGAGACCCAGTACTTC
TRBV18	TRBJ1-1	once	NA	CASSPRTQGDSWTEAFF	TGTGCCAGCTCACCACGGACACAGGGAGATTCTTGGACTGAAGCTTTCTTT
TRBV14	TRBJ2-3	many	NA	CASSIVAGTDTQYF	TGTGCCAGCAGTATAGTAGCCGGCACAGATACGCAGTATTTT